The 29 T cell receptor beta chains below come from one sample, sequenced in a study of shared clonotypes between healthy human individuals. The assay was immunoSEQ multiplex PCR, and TCRdb's table has in-frame clones only and misses some. The table has hundreds of thousands of clones, 75% to 85% seen once. Specimen: PBMCs. These TCRs come from a woman aged 40 to 50 in good health. Some clones in this sample may be carry-over from other donors' samples.

V and J are TRBV19 and TRBJ1-4; no clear D gene. This CDR3 is 15 amino acids long. V was clipped by 8 bases and J by 4 bases, with 17 bases between them. From germline, CDR1 is LNHDA and CDR2 SQIVND (reference sequence). DNA for the CDR3: TGTGCCAGTGGCGATCCTGGTCGGGGTAATGAAAAACTGTTTTTT. It specifies CASGDPGRGNEKLFF.

The chain joins TRBV6-1 to TRBJ2-1; 7 bases fit TRBD1. The CDR3 covers 13 residues. Per the germline V gene, CDR1 is MNHNS and CDR2 is SASEGT. V shed 8 bases, J shed 9 bases, and the junction held 10 bases outside the gene matches. The CDR3 sequence: CASRDSQFSEQFF. CDR3 in DNA: TGTGCCAGCCGGGACAGTCAATTTAGTGAGCAGTTCTTC.

The sample holds a few counts of this clone. This chain uses TRBV5-4 with TRBJ2-2; 11 positions match TRBD2. The length of the CDR3 is 16 residues. Per the germline V gene, CDR1 is SGHNT and CDR2 is YYREEE (reference sequence). V trimming: 4 bases; J trimming: 5 bases; junction bases outside the gene matches: 7. The CDR3 DNA is TGTGCCAGCAGCCAACGGACTAGCGGGCGGACCGGGGAGCTGTTTTTT. It yields the protein CASSQRTSGRTGELFF.

The rearrangement joins TRBV7-2 to TRBJ2-7; TRBD2 matches 16 bases. Per the germline V gene, CDR1 is SGHTA and CDR2 is FQGNSA. The V gene end was trimmed by 7 bases and the J gene end by 4 bases; junction bases not matched to a gene: 16. This CDR3 has 19 residues. The CDR3 protein is CASTSTGTSGRARPYEQYF. The CDR3 DNA is TGTGCCAGCACCTCGACCGGGACTAGCGGGAGGGCCCGACCGTACGAGCAGTACTTC.

This clone was picked up a small number of times. This rearrangement joins TRBV5-1 to TRBJ2-3, with 10 bases fitting TRBD2. This CDR3 has 15 amino acids. The ends lost 0 bases at V and 7 bases at J; junction bases unmatched: 5. The germline gives CDR1 SGHRS, CDR2 YFSETQ. As DNA, the CDR3 is TGCGCCAGCAGCTTGGCAGCGGGAGGGCCGCATACGCAGTATTTT. Its translation is CASSLAAGGPHTQYF. The entire variable domain, with the rest obtained from reference TRBV5-1 and TRBJ2-3, is as follows: KAGVTQTPRYLIKTRGQQVTLSCSPISGHRSVSWYQQTPGQGLQFLFEYFSETQRNKGNFPGRFSGRQFSNSRSEMNVSTLELGDSALYLCASSLAAGGPHTQYFGPGTRLTVL.

The V call is TRBV5-1, the J call TRBJ1-4, with a possible D match to TRBD1 (5 bases). Germline-derived CDR1 and CDR2 are SGHRS and YFSETQ. Trimming stripped 0 bases from V and 7 bases from J, with 16 bases between. This CDR3 is 16 amino acids long. CDR3 DNA sequence: TGCGCCAGCAGCTTGGGGGGGGACCCAGGCGGTGAAAAACTGTTTTTT. This sequence encodes CASSLGGDPGGEKLFF.

The chain combines TRBV11-2 with TRBJ2-5; either TRBD1 or TRBD2 may supply D (5 bases each). The ends were cut back, 3 bases at V and 1 base at J, with 15 bases in the middle. Germline-derived CDR1 and CDR2 are SGHAT and FQNNGV. The CDR3 length is 16 residues. CDR3 coding DNA: TGTGCCAGCAGCTTCGGGGCCGCCTGGGGCCAAGAGACCCAGTACTTC. It specifies CASSFGAAWGQETQYF.

The CDR3 region is CATRGTPEVNEQFF. In DNA form, the CDR3 reads TGTGCCACAAGAGGGACTCCTGAAGTCAATGAGCAGTTCTTC. This rearrangement joins TRBV27 to TRBJ2-1; weak D call: TRBD2 (6 bases). Germline CDR1 is MNHEY and CDR2 is SMNVEV (reference sequence). The CDR3 contains 14 residues. V dropped 10 bases and J dropped 6 bases, with 19 bases sitting between them.

In its sample, this clone was seen a few times. The chain is built from TRBV15 and TRBJ1-2, with D unresolved. V was cut by 0 bases and J by 4 bases, with 12 bases left in between. The CDR3 spans 15 residues. Per germline, CDR1 LNHNV and CDR2 YYDKDF (reference sequence). This CDR3 reads CATSRDLGYIYGYTF. CDR3 nucleotides: TGTGCCACCAGCAGAGATTTAGGATATATCTATGGCTACACCTTC.

The genes are TRBV2 and TRBJ2-7; 8 positions match TRBD1. The CDR3 runs 14 residues. Losses at the gene ends were 3 bases for V and 2 bases for J; bases not matched to a gene: 3. The germline gives CDR1 SNHLY, CDR2 FYNNEI. CDR3: CASSEGTGAYEQYF. The CDR3 bases are TGTGCCAGCAGTGAGGGGACAGGAGCCTACGAGCAGTACTTC.

Worth noting for this clone: The sample contains more than one DNA sequence encoding this CDR3. The V and J genes are TRBV2 and TRBJ2-7; D is uncertain. CDR3 length: 11 residues. V lost 5 bases and J lost 3, with 5 bases in between. In germline, CDR1 is SNHLY, CDR2 FYNNEI. Here the CDR3 DNA reads TGTGCCAGCAGTCCCATCTACGAGCAGTACTTC. It yields the protein CASSPIYEQYF.

The CDR3 DNA follows: TGTGCCAGCAGCTCCAGACAGGGGGGCTACGAGCAGTACTTC. Protein: CASSSRQGGYEQYF. The gene calls are TRBV7-9 and TRBJ2-7; 9 positions agree with TRBD1. Germline V CDR1 and CDR2: SEHNR, FQNEAQ (reference sequence). V was pared by 4 bases and J by 3 bases, with 4 bases of the junction left unmatched. The CDR3 consists of 14 residues.

This rearrangement joins TRBV19 to TRBJ1-5; maybe TRBD1 (5 bases). CDR3 size: 16 residues. Germline-derived CDR1 and CDR2 are LNHDA and SQIVND (reference sequence). Trimming took 5 bases from V and 2 from J, leaving 16 bases between them. The CDR3 region is CASSGGSRGGNQPQHF. CDR3 coding DNA: TGTGCCAGTAGTGGGGGGAGCCGCGGGGGCAATCAGCCCCAGCATTTT. Combining the CDR3 with reference TRBV19 and TRBJ1-5 gives the whole variable domain DGGITQSPKYLFRKEGQNVTLSCEQNLNHDAMYWYRQDPGQGLRLIYYSQIVNDFQKGDIAEGYSVSREKKESFPLTVTSAQKNPTAFYLCASSGGSRGGNQPQHFGDGTRLSIL.

The V call is TRBV6-5, the J call TRBJ2-1, with D possibly called TRBD1 or TRBD2 (6 bases each). The CDR3 is made up of 13 amino acids. The germline V gene has CDR1 MNHEY and CDR2 SVGAGI. V lost 3 bases and J 9 bases, leaving 12 bases between the germline ends. The CDR3 region is CASSYRRGLEQFF. The DNA for the CDR3 is TGTGCCAGCAGTTATCGTCGGGGGCTTGAGCAGTTCTTC.

The V call is TRBV28, the J call TRBJ2-1, with TRBD1 as a possible D gene (5 bases). The CDR3 covers 11 residues. Germline lookup yields CDR1 MDHEN and CDR2 SYDVKM. V dropped 2 bases and J dropped 9 bases, with 5 bases sitting between them. CDR3 nucleotide sequence: TGTGCCAGCAGTTTAAGGGGTGAGCAGTTCTTC. Translation gives CASSLRGEQFF.

The rearrangement uses TRBV21-1 and TRBJ2-7; the D call of TRBD2 is as the table states it, not checked on the DNA. TRBV21-1 is designated a pseudogene. The CDR3 runs to 14 residues. The CDR3 loop is CASSNPGEAYEQYF. The CDR3 DNA is TGTGCCAGCAGCAACCCGGGAGAGGCCTACGAGCAGTACTTC.

The rearrangement joins TRBV7-2 to TRBJ2-1; 7 positions agree with TRBD1. V shed 2 bases, J shed 6 bases, and the junction held 4 bases outside the gene matches. This CDR3 region has 14 residues. Germline CDR1 is SGHTA and CDR2 is FQGNSA. The CDR3 DNA is TGTGCCAGCAGCTTAAGACAGGGCCCCAATGAGCAGTTCTTC. Its translation: CASSLRQGPNEQFF.

The chain couples TRBV10-1 to TRBJ2-3, with D unresolved. The CDR3 is made up of 12 amino acids. Germline V gene lookup returns CDR1 WNHNN and CDR2 SYGVQD (reference sequence). V lost 6 bases, J lost 10 bases, and 14 bases lay in between. In DNA, the CDR3 is TGCGCCAGCAGCTGGACCCAAGAATCGCAGTATTTT. This gives the protein CASSWTQESQYF.

A few counts support this clone. The V gene is TRBV18, the J gene TRBJ2-7; no clear D gene. Germline V gene lookup returns CDR1 KGHSH and CDR2 LQKENI. The CDR3 covers 14 residues. V lost 2 bases and J lost 1, with 9 bases in between. The CDR3 DNA reads TGTGCCAGCTCACCAGTGGCCGATTCCTACGAGCAGTACTTC. Translation gives CASSPVADSYEQYF.

The V and J genes are TRBV19 and TRBJ1-2; D may be TRBD1 (5 bases). Germline V gene data show CDR1 as LNHDA and CDR2 as SQIVND (reference sequence). Trimming removed 3 bases at V and 4 bases at J, with 6 bases between. The CDR3 has 12 residues. The CDR3 DNA follows: TGTGCCAGTAGTATGGGGCCCTATGGCTACACCTTC. Residues: CASSMGPYGYTF.

The CDR3 is CASSLAVAGTRETQYF. The CDR3 DNA sequence: TGCGCCAGCAGCTTGGCTGTTGCGGGAACTAGAGAGACCCAGTACTTC. This chain joins TRBV5-1 and TRBJ2-5; weak D call: TRBD2 (6 bases). V lost 0 bases and J lost 4, with 16 bases in between. The length of the CDR3 is 16 residues. From germline, CDR1 is SGHRS and CDR2 YFSETQ. Based on the CDR3 plus reference TRBV5-1 and TRBJ2-5, the full variable domain is KAGVTQTPRYLIKTRGQQVTLSCSPISGHRSVSWYQQTPGQGLQFLFEYFSETQRNKGNFPGRFSGRQFSNSRSEMNVSTLELGDSALYLCASSLAVAGTRETQYFGPGTRLLVL.

The chain employs TRBV7-9 and TRBJ1-2; D not certain. Germline-derived CDR1 and CDR2 are SEHNR and FQNEAQ (reference sequence). V lost 2 bases and J lost 2, with 9 bases in between. CDR3 length: 14 residues. CDR3 amino acids: CASSLSDENYGYTF. CDR3 DNA: TGTGCCAGCAGCTTATCTGACGAAAACTATGGCTACACCTTC.

The rearrangement links TRBV7-9 to TRBJ2-1; D may be TRBD1 (5 bases). This CDR3 has 13 amino acids. Germline V lookup: CDR1 SEHNR, CDR2 FQNEAQ (reference sequence). Trimming stripped 4 bases from V and 5 bases from J, with 9 bases between. The CDR3 spells CASSWGYDNEQFF. In DNA, the CDR3 is TGTGCCAGCAGCTGGGGCTATGACAATGAGCAGTTCTTC.

The chain couples TRBV18 to TRBJ2-2; D might be TRBD1 or TRBD2, each matching 5 bases. V was shortened by 1 base and J by 5 bases, with 17 bases between the two germline ends. The CDR3 totals 17 residues. Germline V gene sequence: CDR1 KGHSH, CDR2 LQKENI. The CDR3 here is CASSPLTSGPETGELFF. The CDR3 coding sequence is TGTGCCAGCTCACCACTGACTTCGGGACCCGAGACCGGGGAGCTGTTTTTT. Complete variable domain (other parts from reference TRBV18 and TRBJ2-2): NAGVMQNPRHLVRRRGQEARLRCSPMKGHSHVYWYRQLPEEGLKFMVYLQKENIIDESGMPKERFSAEFPKEGPSILRIQQVVRGDSAAYFCASSPLTSGPETGELFFGEGSRLTVL.

The chain is built from TRBV6-5 and TRBJ2-7; D remains unclear. The V end was cut by 10 bases, the J end by 2 bases, with 9 bases between. This CDR3 region has 11 residues. In germline, CDR1 is MNHEY, CDR2 SVGAGI. The DNA for the CDR3 is TGTGCCACGTCCCGGGCCTACGAGCAGTACTTC. It encodes CATSRAYEQYF.

The chain recombines TRBV28 with TRBJ1-5, with D perhaps matching TRBD1 (6 bases). The CDR3 runs to 15 residues. Trimming pared 5 bases from V and 1 base from J, leaving 12 bases between. Germline CDR1 MDHEN, CDR2 SYDVKM. The CDR3 protein is CASSQTGTSNQPQHF. DNA for the CDR3: TGTGCCAGCAGTCAAACCGGGACAAGCAATCAGCCCCAGCATTTT.

The rearrangement uses TRBV30 and TRBJ2-5, with D unclear. The J call may be faulty, since TRBJ2-7 better matches the DNA end. The CDR3 loop spans 12 amino acids. Per the germline V gene, CDR1 is GTSNPN and CDR2 is SVGIG (reference sequence). CDR3 nucleotide sequence: TGTGCCTGGAGCCGGGTAACTTCCGAGCAGTACTTC. The encoded protein is CAWSRVTSEQYF.

This chain links TRBV25-1 with TRBJ2-2; D possibly matches TRBD1 or TRBD2 (7 bases each). V lost 2 bases and J lost 4, with 17 bases in between. CDR3 size: 17 residues. Germline V lookup: CDR1 MGHDK, CDR2 SYGVNS. The CDR3 nucleotides are TGTGCCAGCAGTGAAATTTCAGGGGGGGCTACCACCGGGGAGCTGTTTTTT. Amino acids: CASSEISGGATTGELFF.

This chain joins TRBV5-6 and TRBJ2-2; 12 nucleotides line up with TRBD2. Germline CDR1 SGHDT, CDR2 YYEEEE. The junction had 5 bases not matched to a gene; V was cut back by 4 bases and J by 4 bases. The CDR3 is made up of 16 amino acids. CDR3 sequence (DNA): TGTGCCAGCAGCCCGACTAGCGGGAGATCCACCGGGGAGCTGTTTTTT. Translating it yields CASSPTSGRSTGELFF.